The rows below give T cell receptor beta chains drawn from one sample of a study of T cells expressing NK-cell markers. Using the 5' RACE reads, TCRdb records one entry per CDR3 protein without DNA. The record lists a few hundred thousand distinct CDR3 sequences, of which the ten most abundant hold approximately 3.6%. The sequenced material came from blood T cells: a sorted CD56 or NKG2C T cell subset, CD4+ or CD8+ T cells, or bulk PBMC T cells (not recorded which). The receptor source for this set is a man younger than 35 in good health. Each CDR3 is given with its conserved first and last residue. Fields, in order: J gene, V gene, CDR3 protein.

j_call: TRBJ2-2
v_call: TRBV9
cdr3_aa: CASSVTSTGELFF

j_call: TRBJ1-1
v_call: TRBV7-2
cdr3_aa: CASSPRTPEAFF

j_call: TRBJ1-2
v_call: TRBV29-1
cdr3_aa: CSGYGEQGYTF

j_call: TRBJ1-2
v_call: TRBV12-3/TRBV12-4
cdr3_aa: CASSLESSYGYTF

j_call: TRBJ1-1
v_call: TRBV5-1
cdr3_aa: CASLGLGGTEAFF

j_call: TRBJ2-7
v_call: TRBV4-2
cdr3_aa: CASSQLLGQSYEQYF

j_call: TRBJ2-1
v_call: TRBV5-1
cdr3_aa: CASSRRLEAYNEQFF

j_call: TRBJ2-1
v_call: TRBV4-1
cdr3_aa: CASSQLLGLAHEQFF

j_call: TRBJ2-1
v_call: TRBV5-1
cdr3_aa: CASSLGVQEIKVNEQFF

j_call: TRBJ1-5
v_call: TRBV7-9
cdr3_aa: CASSAPGQGAQPQHF

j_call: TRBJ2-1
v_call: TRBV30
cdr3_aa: CAWSLGGAGEQFF

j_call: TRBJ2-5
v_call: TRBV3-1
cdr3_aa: CASSQRTSGSFVGTQYF

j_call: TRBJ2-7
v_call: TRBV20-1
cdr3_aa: CSALRQGTYEQYF

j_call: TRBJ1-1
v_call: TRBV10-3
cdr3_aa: CAIKGDSLEAFF

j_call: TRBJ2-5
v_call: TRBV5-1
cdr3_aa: CASSTRLADQETQYF

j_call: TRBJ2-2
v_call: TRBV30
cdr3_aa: CAWSSVSGELFF

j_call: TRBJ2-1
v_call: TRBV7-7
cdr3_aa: CASSLSSGRDNEQFF

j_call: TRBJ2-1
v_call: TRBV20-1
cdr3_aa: CSARDRPGLARGEQFF

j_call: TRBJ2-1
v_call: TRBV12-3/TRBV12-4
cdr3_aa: CASRGQGGSRSEQFF

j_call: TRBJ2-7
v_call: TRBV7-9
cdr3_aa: CASSFVVGLAAEQYF

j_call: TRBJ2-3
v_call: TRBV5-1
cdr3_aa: CASSFASGTGGLRAQYF

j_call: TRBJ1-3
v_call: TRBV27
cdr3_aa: CASSLGINSGNTIYF

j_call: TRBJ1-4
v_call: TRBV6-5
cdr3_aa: CASSYSREEKLFF

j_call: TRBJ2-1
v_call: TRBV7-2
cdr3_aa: CASSHSTGGNEQFF

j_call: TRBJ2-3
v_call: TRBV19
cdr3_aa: CASHLAGADTQYF

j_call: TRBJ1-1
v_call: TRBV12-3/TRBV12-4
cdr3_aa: CASRYSGSTEAFF

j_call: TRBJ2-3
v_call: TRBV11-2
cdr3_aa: CASKRDNTDTQYF

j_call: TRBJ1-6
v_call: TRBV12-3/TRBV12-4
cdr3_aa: CASSGQRRAPLHF

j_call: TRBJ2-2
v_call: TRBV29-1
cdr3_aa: CSVDLQGQTGELFF

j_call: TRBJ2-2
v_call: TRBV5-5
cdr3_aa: CASSETETTGPWGELFF

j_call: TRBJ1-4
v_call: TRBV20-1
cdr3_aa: CSALPHRGGEKLFF

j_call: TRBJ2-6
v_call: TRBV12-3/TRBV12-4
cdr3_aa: CASSSKGLLSGLSSGANVLTF

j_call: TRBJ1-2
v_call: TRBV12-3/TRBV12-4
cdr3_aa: CARMTGDQGYTF

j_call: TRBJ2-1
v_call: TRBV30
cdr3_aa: CAWKSSGSWYEQFF

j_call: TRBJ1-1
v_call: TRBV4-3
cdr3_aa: CASSQGWDREGTEAFF

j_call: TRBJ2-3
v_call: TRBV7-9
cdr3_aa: CASSRGSQNTDTQYF

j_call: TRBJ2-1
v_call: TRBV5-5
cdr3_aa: CASSLSQTAFF

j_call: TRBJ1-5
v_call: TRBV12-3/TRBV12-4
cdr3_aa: CASSDTDRASNQPQHF

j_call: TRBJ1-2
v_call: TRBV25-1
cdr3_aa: CASSEEGQGSQDYGYTF

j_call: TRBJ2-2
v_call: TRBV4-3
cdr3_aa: CASRTGWGGTGELFF

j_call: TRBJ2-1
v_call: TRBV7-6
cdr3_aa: CASSHIRTSGRSYNEQFF

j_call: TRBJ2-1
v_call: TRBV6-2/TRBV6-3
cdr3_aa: CASSYPQGRIDNEQFF